This T cell receptor (beta chain) was documented in a study of blood T cells in healthy people across ages. Together with a sample-barcoded 5' primer, a J-beta primer mix was included in a second PCR lasting about 6 to 11 cycles. Every individual sample yielded 3 million or more paired-end reads (each containing CDR3). One entry per CDR3 protein, called by TCRdb with MiXCR from the 5' RACE reads. The sample lists around 750,000 distinct CDR3 sequences; 50% to 65% were seen once. This clonotype occurred a few times. Its antigen is unidentified. PBMCs numbering at least 7 million were isolated per sample. CDR1 and CDR2 from the germline V gene are KGHDR and SFDVKD. The CDR3 is 17 residues long. General study findings and limits: A roughly linear fall in TCR beta diversity per million T cells was seen with increasing age. The percentage of naive T cells correlated strongly with TCR beta diversity.

The origin of this receptor is a man older than 75 in good health. The chain recombines TRBV24-1 with TRBJ2-7; 9 nucleotides align to TRBD2. The DNA end is more similar to TRBJ2-5, so the J call may be wrong. Material for sequencing was blood. The DNA of the CDR3 is TGTGCCACCAGTGACCCAGGGGGAGCGGGAGGATTGGAGACCCAGTACTTC. It is translated as CATSDPGGAGGLETQYF.